Below, one T cell receptor beta chain is given with its context. The data belong to a study of blood T cell repertoires in COVID-19. In the study overall: The analysed material was cDNA or gDNA that came from T cells, B-cell-depleted T cells, or PBMCs.

Methods used by the authors: Cell counts per sample came from amplifying reference gene primers. Clones were sequenced by immunoSEQ multiplex PCR, and TCRdb holds only the in-frame ones, with some missing. Clone size and V and J calls were adopted from that table, with D and trimming inferred from the DNA. Among some 200,000 clones listed, roughly 86% were seen once. Per germline, CDR1 KGHDR and CDR2 SFDVKD. Between the trimmed V and J ends, which lost 12 bases and 0 bases, there was a span of 15 bases. This CDR3 contains 14 residues. This clonotype was obtained from a woman aged 50 to 60 with active or convalescent COVID-19. The material sequenced was peripheral blood. The J gene is TRBJ2-3, the V gene TRBV24-1; tentatively, D is TRBD2 (5 bases). CDR3 bases: TGTGCCGCGGCAGGACGGACTAGCACAGATACGCAGTATTTT. Translation gives CAAAGRTSTDTQYF.